This T cell receptor beta chain was captured by sequencing in a study of follicular helper T cells after annual influenza vaccination listed by TCRdb under 2017. At the level of the whole study: Blood was drawn on days 0, 7 and 28 after each seasonal influenza vaccination. Some subjects were followed across successive annual vaccinations spanning the 2013-2014, 2014-2015 and 2015-2016 seasons to study recall of cTfh clones. One week after vaccination, a second recruited cohort of roughly eleven subjects (Table S1) displayed a similar ICOS+CD38+ cTfh response. Multi-year samples were available for six subjects, with four spanning two vaccination seasons and two spanning three seasons. The 2013-2014 samples were cryopreserved, while the 2015 samples were processed right after collection.

Study-wide conclusions, independent of this receptor: With successive annual vaccinations, a recurrent oligoclonal ICOS+CD38+ cTfh response was recalled, and this response contained tetramer and AIM influenza-specific clonotypes. ICOS+CD38+ cTfh clonality correlated with the frequency of that population, and its change correlated with the change in circulating plasmablast frequency. In evaluating whether influenza clones were enriched, the possibility that the far larger non-cTfh compartments were undersampled could not be ruled out. Productive TCRB sequences were recovered from only about 8.5-22% of analyzed cells, so rare clonotypes could not be sampled. Day 7 ICOS+CD38+ clones were most often found later in ICOS-CD38- cTfh, suggesting that subset may serve as a memory reservoir.

TCRB sequencing was used to follow sorted CD4 subsets from the blood of adults before and after they were given the seasonal inactivated influenza vaccine (Fluvarix). To be eligible, subjects had to live in the community and must not have received influenza vaccine in the previous 6 months. Influenza vaccine contraindications, substance abuse, HIV/AIDS, active malignancy, immunomodulatory medication and active illness such as respiratory infection were included among the exclusion criteria. Per time point, between about 35 and 100 mL of blood was sampled. Ficoll-Paque PLUS or SepMate separation was used to isolate PBMC. As a non-Tfh subset for comparison, CXCR5- memory CD4 T cells were sorted. Before DNA extraction, cell subsets were sorted from PBMC on a BD FACS Aria. The CDR3 numbers 14 residues from cysteine through phenylalanine. Only the CDR3 part of the read is kept: 42 bases, read in frame from the first base. The germline V gene encodes CDR1 LGHNA and CDR2 YNFKEQ. V is cut by 0 bases and J by 0 bases, and the space between the germline ends is 3 bases.

On this clone: The antigen it binds to is not known. No much larger clone exists at a distance of one base, and base qualities are not known.

The library relied on the immunoSEQ multiplex PCR assay. Adaptive Biotechnologies carried out TCRB amplification, library preparation, sequencing and preliminary bioinformatics at Survey level resolution. Per the source publication's procedure: Clonality was calculated in R as 1 minus normalized Shannon entropy, and the Gini index was computed with the R package ineq. Overlap score was defined as the summed counts of shared sequences divided by the total counts of all sequences in both compared samples. Shared-clonotype significance used Fisher's exact test assuming a theoretical repertoire of 10^7 TCRB sequences. This immuneACCESS table, as held by TCRdb, lists in-frame sequences with V and J called but not all clones. Of the missing ones, under half trace to an unresolved V gene in checked studies; the others have no known cause. D and trimming come from the DNA, and the V and J calls and clone size come from that table. This sample has approximately 10,000 clones in its table, and around four fifths of those were observed once. The biggest ten clones account for 0.85% to 0.9% of the sample.

Recombination linked TRBV4-2 to TRBJ1-5, with an unclear D gene assignment. The TCR was taken from an adult who received the influenza vaccine. Specimen: CXCR5- memory CD4+ T cells sorted from blood, collected 6 weeks after influenza vaccination. The sample's cell subset or site label is to be understood as: CXCR5- memory CD4 T cells. The CDR3 sequence is CASSQDLSNQPQHF. The DNA sequence is TGTGCCAGCAGCCAAGATCTTAGCAATCAGCCCCAGCATTTT.